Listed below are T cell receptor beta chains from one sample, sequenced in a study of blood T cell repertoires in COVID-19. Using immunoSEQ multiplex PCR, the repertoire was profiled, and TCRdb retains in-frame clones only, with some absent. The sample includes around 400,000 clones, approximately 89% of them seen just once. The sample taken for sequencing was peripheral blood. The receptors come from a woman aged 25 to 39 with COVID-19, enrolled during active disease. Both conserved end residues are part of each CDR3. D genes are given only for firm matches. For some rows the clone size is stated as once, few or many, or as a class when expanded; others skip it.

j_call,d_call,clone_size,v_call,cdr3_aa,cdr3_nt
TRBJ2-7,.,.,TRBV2,CASSKDGYEQYF,TGTGCCAGCAGTAAAGACGGCTACGAGCAGTACTTC
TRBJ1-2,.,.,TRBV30,CASSTGGGYTF,TGTGCCTCTTCAACCGGAGGCGGCTACACCTTC
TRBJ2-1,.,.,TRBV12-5,CASGLGSSYNEQFF,TGTGCTAGTGGTTTGGGGAGCTCCTACAATGAGCAGTTCTTC
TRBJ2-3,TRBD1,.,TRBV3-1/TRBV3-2,CASSQLRTGRTSTDTQYF,TGTGCCAGCAGCCAGTTAAGGACAGGGCGAACTAGCACAGATACGCAGTATTTT
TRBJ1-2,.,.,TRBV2,CASTKEGYGYTF,TGTGCCAGCACCAAAGAGGGCTATGGCTACACCTTC
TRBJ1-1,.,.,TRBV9,CASSSGLFTEAFF,TGTGCCAGCAGCTCAGGACTGTTCACTGAAGCTTTCTTT
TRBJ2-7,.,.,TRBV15,CATSRDSMWESYEQYF,TGTGCCACCAGCAGAGATTCGATGTGGGAGAGCTACGAGCAGTACTTC
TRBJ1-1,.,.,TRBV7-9,CASRPTVNTEAFF,TGTGCCAGCAGGCCGACAGTGAACACTGAAGCTTTCTTT
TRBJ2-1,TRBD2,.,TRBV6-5,CASSLGLAGGDNEQFF,TGTGCCAGCAGTTTGGGACTAGCGGGAGGCGACAATGAGCAGTTCTTC
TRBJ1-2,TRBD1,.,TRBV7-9,CASSFGDRVGYTF,TGTGCCAGCAGCTTTGGGGACAGGGTCGGCTACACCTTC
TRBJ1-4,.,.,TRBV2,CASTEEVYNEKLFF,TGTGCCAGCACCGAAGAGGTTTATAATGAAAAACTGTTTTTT
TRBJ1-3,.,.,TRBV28,CASSLTTNSGNTIYF,TGTGCCAGCAGTTTAACCACTAACTCTGGAAACACCATATATTTT
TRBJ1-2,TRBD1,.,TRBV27,CASSFRDRVRGYTF,TGTGCCAGCAGTTTTCGTGACAGGGTCCGTGGCTACACCTTC
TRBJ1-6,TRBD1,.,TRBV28,CASGTGRTYNSPLHF,TGTGCCTCCGGGACAGGGAGAACCTATAATTCACCCCTCCACTTT
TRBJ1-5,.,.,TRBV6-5,CASSLRQPSNQPQHF,TGTGCCAGCAGCCTCAGACAGCCTAGCAATCAGCCCCAGCATTTT
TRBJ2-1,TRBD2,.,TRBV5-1,CASSLAGAGGQFF,TGCGCCAGCAGCTTGGCGGGAGCGGGAGGGCAGTTCTTC
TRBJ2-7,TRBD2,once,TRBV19,CASSTRTSGISYEQYF,TGTGCCAGTAGTACCAGGACTAGCGGGATCTCCTACGAGCAGTACTTC
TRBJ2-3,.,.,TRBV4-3,CASSPSRSRGDTQYF,TGCGCCAGCAGCCCCTCTAGGAGTAGGGGAGATACGCAGTATTTT
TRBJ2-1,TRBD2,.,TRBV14,CASSQDEGTSVYNEQFF,TGTGCCAGCAGCCAAGATGAAGGGACTAGCGTCTACAATGAGCAGTTCTTC
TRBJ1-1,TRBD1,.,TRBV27,CASSFDRGLRAFF,TGTGCCAGCAGTTTTGACAGGGGTCTAAGAGCTTTCTTT
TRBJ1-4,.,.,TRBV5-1,CASSLIGPGEKLFF,TGCGCCAGCAGCTTGATAGGACCGGGGGAAAAACTGTTTTTT
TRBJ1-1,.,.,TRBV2,CASSLAAGHEAFF,TGTGCCAGCAGTCTGGCGGCAGGGCATGAAGCTTTCTTT
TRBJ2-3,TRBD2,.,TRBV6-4,CASSETSGRTDTQYF,TGTGCCAGCAGTGAGACTAGCGGGAGAACAGATACGCAGTATTTT
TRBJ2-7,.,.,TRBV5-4,CASSFWDSPYEQYF,TGTGCCAGCAGCTTCTGGGACTCCCCCTACGAGCAGTACTTC
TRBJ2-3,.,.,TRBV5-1,CASSFAVTTFSTDTQYF,TGCGCCAGCAGCTTTGCGGTTACCACTTTTAGCACAGATACGCAGTATTTT
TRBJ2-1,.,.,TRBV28,CASSLWVNRDPGVGEQFF,TGTGCCAGCAGTTTGTGGGTTAACCGGGACCCAGGGGTGGGGGAGCAGTTCTTC
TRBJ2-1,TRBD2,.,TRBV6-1,CASSGPTSGRLNEQFF,TGTGCCAGCAGTGGCCCGACTAGCGGGAGGCTGAATGAGCAGTTCTTC
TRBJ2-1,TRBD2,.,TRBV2,CASSGTSGRAKFF,TGTGCCAGCAGTGGCACTAGCGGGAGGGCCAAGTTCTTC
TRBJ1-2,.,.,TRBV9,CASSPRGHIWDYGYTF,TGTGCCAGCAGCCCCCGAGGTCACATATGGGACTATGGCTACACCTTC
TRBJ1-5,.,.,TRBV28,CASSFWTRNSNQPQHF,TGTGCCAGCAGTTTCTGGACAAGGAATAGCAATCAGCCCCAGCATTTT
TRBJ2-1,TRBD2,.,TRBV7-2,CASSFTSGDNEQFF,TGTGCCAGCAGCTTCACTAGCGGGGACAATGAGCAGTTCTTC
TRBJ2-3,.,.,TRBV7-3,CASSLNWGPADTQYF,TGTGCCAGCAGCTTGAACTGGGGGCCCGCAGATACGCAGTATTTT
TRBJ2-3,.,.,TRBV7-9,CASSLGGPRTDTQYF,TGTGCCAGCAGCTTAGGGGGGCCCCGCACAGATACGCAGTATTTT
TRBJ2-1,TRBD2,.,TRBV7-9,CASSLVLGGTDEQFF,TGTGCCAGCAGCTTAGTTCTCGGGGGGACGGATGAGCAGTTCTTC
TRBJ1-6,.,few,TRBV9,CASSTRNSPLHF,TGTGCCAGCAGCACCAGAAATTCACCCCTCCACTTT
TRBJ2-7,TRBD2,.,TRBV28,CASVAGGYEQYF,TGTGCCAGTGTAGCGGGAGGTTACGAGCAGTACTTC
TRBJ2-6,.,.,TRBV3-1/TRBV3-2,CASSQDQGGRANVLTF,TGTGCCAGCAGCCAAGATCAAGGGGGACGGGCCAACGTCCTGACTTTC
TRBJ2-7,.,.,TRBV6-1,CASSESLSSYEQYF,TGTGCCAGCAGTGAATCTCTTAGCTCCTACGAGCAGTACTTC
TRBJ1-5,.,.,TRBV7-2,CASQRTGNQPQHF,TGTGCCAGCCAAAGGACAGGCAATCAGCCCCAGCATTTT
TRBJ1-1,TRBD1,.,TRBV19,CASSIRPTGVTEAFF,TGTGCCAGTAGTATAAGGCCCACAGGGGTCACTGAAGCTTTCTTT